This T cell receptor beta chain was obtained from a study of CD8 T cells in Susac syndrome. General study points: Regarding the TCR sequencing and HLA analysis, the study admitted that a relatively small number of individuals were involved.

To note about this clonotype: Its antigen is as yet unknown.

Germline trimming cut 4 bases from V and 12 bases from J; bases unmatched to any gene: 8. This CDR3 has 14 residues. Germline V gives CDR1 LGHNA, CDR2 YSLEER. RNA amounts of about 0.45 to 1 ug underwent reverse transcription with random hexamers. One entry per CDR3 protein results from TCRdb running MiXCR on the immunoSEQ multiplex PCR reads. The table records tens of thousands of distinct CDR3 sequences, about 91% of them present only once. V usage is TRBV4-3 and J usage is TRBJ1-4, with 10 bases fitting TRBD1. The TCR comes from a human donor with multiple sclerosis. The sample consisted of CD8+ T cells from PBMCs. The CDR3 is CASSPGQGVGELFF. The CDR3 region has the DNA TGCGCCAGCAGCCCAGGACAGGGGGTTGGAGAACTGTTTTTT.